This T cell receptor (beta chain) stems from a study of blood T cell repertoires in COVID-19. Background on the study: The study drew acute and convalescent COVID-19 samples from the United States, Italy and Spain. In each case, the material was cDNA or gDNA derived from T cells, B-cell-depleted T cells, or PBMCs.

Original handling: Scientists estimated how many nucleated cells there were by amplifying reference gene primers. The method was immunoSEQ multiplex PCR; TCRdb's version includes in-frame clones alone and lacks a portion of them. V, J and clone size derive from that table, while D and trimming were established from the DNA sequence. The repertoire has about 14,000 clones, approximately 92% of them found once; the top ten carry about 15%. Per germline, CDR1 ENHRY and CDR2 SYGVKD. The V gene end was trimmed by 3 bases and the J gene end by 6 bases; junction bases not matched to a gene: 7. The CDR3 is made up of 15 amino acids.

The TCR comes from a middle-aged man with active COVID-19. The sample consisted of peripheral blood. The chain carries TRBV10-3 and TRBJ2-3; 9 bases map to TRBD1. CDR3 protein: CAISDSGQGYDTQYF. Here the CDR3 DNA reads TGTGCCATCAGTGACTCGGGACAGGGTTACGATACGCAGTATTTT.